This TCR beta chain was observed in a study of T-cell memory formation after mild COVID-19. Study context: Most TCR clusters belonged to a single donor.

TCRdb independently ran MiXCR on the 5' RACE reads; one entry per CDR3 protein. This sample yields just over 150,000 distinct CDR3 sequences, of which roughly 30% are seen a single time; around 13% belongs to the top ten. Per the germline V gene, CDR1 is PRHDT and CDR2 is FYEKMQ (reference sequence). V shed 4 bases and J 7 bases; nucleotides not matched to a gene: 12. The CDR3 has 15 residues. Findings and limits, study-wide: There were some responding clones in pre-infection memory, which suggested that cross-reactive memory had joined. Of the contracting clones, CD4+ ones lay mainly in CM and EM, and CD8+ ones in EMRA.

To note about this clonotype: Its antigen is currently unknown.

The chain couples TRBV13 to TRBJ2-7; TRBD2 agrees at 8 bases. This clonotype originated in an adult woman who had mild COVID-19 (a few samples of this study predate the infection). Cell type and time point are not known. Sample: PBMCs or a T cell subset sorted from them (not recorded which). The CDR3 here is CASSSQTSAVSEQYF. The CDR3 DNA reads TGTGCCAGCAGCTCCCAGACTAGCGCCGTATCGGAGCAGTACTTC.